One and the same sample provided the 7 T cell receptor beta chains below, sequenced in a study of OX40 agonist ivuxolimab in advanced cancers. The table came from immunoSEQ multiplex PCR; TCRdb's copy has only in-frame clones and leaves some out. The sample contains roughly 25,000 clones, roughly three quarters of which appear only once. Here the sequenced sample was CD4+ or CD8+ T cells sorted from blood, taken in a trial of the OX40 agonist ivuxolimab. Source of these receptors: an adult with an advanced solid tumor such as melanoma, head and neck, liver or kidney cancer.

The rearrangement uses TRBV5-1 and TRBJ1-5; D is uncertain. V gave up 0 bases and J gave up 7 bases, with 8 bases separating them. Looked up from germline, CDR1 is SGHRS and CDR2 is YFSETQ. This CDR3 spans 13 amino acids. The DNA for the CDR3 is TGCGCCAGCAGCTTGGAGGGTCAACAGCCCCAGCATTTT. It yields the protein CASSLEGQQPQHF. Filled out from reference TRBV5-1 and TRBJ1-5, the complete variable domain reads KAGVTQTPRYLIKTRGQQVTLSCSPISGHRSVSWYQQTPGQGLQFLFEYFSETQRNKGNFPGRFSGRQFSNSRSEMNVSTLELGDSALYLCASSLEGQQPQHFGDGTRLSIL.

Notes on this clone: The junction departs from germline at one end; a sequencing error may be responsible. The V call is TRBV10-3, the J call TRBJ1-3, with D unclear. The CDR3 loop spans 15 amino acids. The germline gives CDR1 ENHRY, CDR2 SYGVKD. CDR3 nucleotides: TGTGCCAGCAGTGAAATTCAGTACTCTGGAAACACCATATATTTT. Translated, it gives CASSEIQYSGNTIYF.

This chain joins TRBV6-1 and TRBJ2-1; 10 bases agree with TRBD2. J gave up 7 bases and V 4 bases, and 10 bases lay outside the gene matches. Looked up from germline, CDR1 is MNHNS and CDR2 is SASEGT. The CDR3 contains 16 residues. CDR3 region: CASSAKGTSDRNEQFF. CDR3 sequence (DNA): TGTGCCAGCAGTGCGAAAGGGACTAGCGACCGGAATGAGCAGTTCTTC.

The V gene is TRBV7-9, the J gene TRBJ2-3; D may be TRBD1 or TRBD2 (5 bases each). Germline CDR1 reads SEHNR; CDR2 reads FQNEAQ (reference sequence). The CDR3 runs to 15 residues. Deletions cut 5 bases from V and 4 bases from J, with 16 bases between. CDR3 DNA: TGTGCCAGCAGCCCAGCTTTGGGGGTCGCAGATACGCAGTATTTT. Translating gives CASSPALGVADTQYF.

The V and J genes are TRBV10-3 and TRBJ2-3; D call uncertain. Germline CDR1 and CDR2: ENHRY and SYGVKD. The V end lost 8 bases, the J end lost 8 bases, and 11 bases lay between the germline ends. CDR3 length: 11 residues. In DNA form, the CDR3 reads TGTGCCATCGAGTCTTTGGGTACGCAGTATTTT. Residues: CAIESLGTQYF.

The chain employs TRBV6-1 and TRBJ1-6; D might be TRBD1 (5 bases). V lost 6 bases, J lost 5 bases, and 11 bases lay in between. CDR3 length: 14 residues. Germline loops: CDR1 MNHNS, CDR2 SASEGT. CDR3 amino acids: CASSRDRDNSPLHF. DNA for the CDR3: TGTGCCAGCAGCAGGGACCGAGATAATTCACCCCTCCACTTT.

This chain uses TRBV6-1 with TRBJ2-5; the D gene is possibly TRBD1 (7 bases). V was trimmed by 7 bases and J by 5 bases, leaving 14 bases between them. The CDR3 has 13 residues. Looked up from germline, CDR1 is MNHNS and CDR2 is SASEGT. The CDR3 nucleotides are TGTGCCAGCAAAATACAGGGGAGGGAGACCCAGTACTTC. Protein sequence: CASKIQGRETQYF.